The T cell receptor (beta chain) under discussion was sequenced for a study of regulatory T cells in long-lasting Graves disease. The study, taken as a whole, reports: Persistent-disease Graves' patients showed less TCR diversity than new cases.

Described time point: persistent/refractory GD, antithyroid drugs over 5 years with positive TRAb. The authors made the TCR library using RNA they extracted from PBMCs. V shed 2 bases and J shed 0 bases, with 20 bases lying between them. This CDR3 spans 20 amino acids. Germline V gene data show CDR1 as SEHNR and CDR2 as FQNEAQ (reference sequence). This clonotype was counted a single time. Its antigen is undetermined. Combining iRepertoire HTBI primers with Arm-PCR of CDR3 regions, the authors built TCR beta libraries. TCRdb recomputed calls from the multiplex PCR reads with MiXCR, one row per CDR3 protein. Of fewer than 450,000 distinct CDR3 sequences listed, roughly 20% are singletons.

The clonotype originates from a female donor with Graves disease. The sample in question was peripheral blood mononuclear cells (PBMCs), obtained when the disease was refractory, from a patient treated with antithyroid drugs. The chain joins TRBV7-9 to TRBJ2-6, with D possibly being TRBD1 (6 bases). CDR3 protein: CASSLKVVAGAVSGANVLTF. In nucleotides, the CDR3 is TGTGCCAGCAGCTTAAAGGTCGTAGCAGGGGCCGTCTCTGGGGCCAACGTCCTGACTTTC.